This is a list of T cell receptor beta chains from one sample in a study of shared clonotypes between healthy human individuals. Some clones are missing from TCRdb's copy, which holds only in-frame ones; the method was immunoSEQ multiplex PCR. The sample records about 2.4 million clones, roughly 93% being singletons. Input material: naive CD4+ T cells from PBMCs. The receptors here all came from a man aged 18 to 30 in good health. Some clones in this sample may be carry-over from other donors' samples. Both conserved end residues are part of each CDR3. The D gene is left open where the match is weak. Size values are once, few and many counts, or a class for expanded clones, and some rows have none.

J gene: TRBJ1-3
V gene: TRBV7-2
clone size: NA
D gene: NA
CDR3 protein: CASGSGNTIYF
CDR3 DNA: TGTGCCAGCGGCTCTGGAAACACCATATATTTT

J gene: TRBJ1-2
V gene: TRBV29-1
clone size: NA
D gene: NA
CDR3 protein: CSVRQSNYGYTF
CDR3 DNA: TGCAGCGTGCGACAGAGTAACTATGGCTACACCTTC

J gene: TRBJ2-6
V gene: TRBV7-3
clone size: NA
D gene: NA
CDR3 protein: CASSFGLSGANVLTF
CDR3 DNA: TGTGCCAGCAGCTTTGGTTTGTCTGGGGCCAACGTCCTGACTTTC

J gene: TRBJ2-2
V gene: TRBV30
clone size: NA
D gene: NA
CDR3 protein: CAWSPPSAPNTGELFF
CDR3 DNA: TGTGCCTGGAGTCCCCCCAGCGCACCGAACACCGGGGAGCTGTTTTTT

J gene: TRBJ2-5
V gene: TRBV27
clone size: NA
D gene: NA
CDR3 protein: CASSLSASLSKTQYF
CDR3 DNA: TGTGCCAGCAGTTTATCCGCCTCACTGTCGAAGACCCAGTACTTC

J gene: TRBJ2-7
V gene: TRBV10-2
clone size: NA
D gene: TRBD2
CDR3 protein: CASSVQRENPYEQYF
CDR3 DNA: TGCGCCAGCAGTGTCCAGCGGGAGAATCCCTACGAGCAGTACTTC

J gene: TRBJ2-7
V gene: TRBV7-9
clone size: NA
D gene: NA
CDR3 protein: CASSPTPVSSYEQYF
CDR3 DNA: TGTGCCAGCAGCCCAACCCCGGTTAGCTCCTACGAGCAGTACTTC

J gene: TRBJ2-1
V gene: TRBV29-1
clone size: NA
D gene: NA
CDR3 protein: CSVPRTAYNEQFF
CDR3 DNA: TGCAGCGTCCCTAGGACAGCCTACAATGAGCAGTTCTTC

J gene: TRBJ2-1
V gene: TRBV27
clone size: NA
D gene: TRBD2
CDR3 protein: CASSQLSGSKDNEQFF
CDR3 DNA: TGTGCCAGCAGTCAGCTTAGCGGGAGTAAGGACAATGAGCAGTTCTTC

J gene: TRBJ2-1
V gene: TRBV11-1
clone size: once
D gene: NA
CDR3 protein: CASSRGTLNEQFF
CDR3 DNA: TGTGCCAGCAGCCGGGGGACTCTCAATGAGCAGTTCTTC

J gene: TRBJ1-5
V gene: TRBV4-1
clone size: NA
D gene: NA
CDR3 protein: CASSQGGGYSNQPQHF
CDR3 DNA: TGCGCCAGCAGCCAAGGGGGGGGGTATAGCAATCAGCCCCAGCATTTT

J gene: TRBJ2-3
V gene: TRBV29-1
clone size: NA
D gene: TRBD2
CDR3 protein: CSGTGLASRGKQTDTQYF
CDR3 DNA: TGCAGCGGGACGGGACTAGCGTCGAGGGGGAAGCAGACAGATACGCAGTATTTT

J gene: TRBJ1-6
V gene: TRBV6-5
clone size: NA
D gene: NA
CDR3 protein: CASSYQGGAPLHF
CDR3 DNA: TGTGCCAGCAGTTACCAAGGGGGGGCACCCCTCCACTTT

J gene: TRBJ2-2
V gene: TRBV7-2
clone size: NA
D gene: NA
CDR3 protein: CASSLMAQAGATGELFF
CDR3 DNA: TGTGCCAGCAGCTTAATGGCTCAGGCAGGGGCCACCGGGGAGCTGTTTTTT

J gene: TRBJ1-4
V gene: TRBV18
clone size: NA
D gene: NA
CDR3 protein: CASSPGGEKLFF
CDR3 DNA: TGTGCCAGCTCCCCTGGGGGGGAAAAACTGTTTTTT

J gene: TRBJ1-5
V gene: TRBV7-2
clone size: NA
D gene: NA
CDR3 protein: CASSLVVGGGQPQHF
CDR3 DNA: TGTGCCAGCAGCTTAGTCGTAGGCGGCGGGCAGCCCCAGCATTTT

J gene: TRBJ2-7
V gene: TRBV6-5
clone size: NA
D gene: TRBD1
CDR3 protein: CASSATGFHEQYF
CDR3 DNA: TGTGCCAGCAGTGCGACAGGGTTCCACGAGCAGTACTTC

J gene: TRBJ2-7
V gene: TRBV7-8
clone size: NA
D gene: NA
CDR3 protein: CASSLVGLGGSNEQYF
CDR3 DNA: TGTGCCAGCAGCTTAGTGGGCCTAGGGGGTAGCAACGAGCAGTACTTC

J gene: TRBJ1-2
V gene: TRBV5-4
clone size: NA
D gene: NA
CDR3 protein: CASSLRVSNYGYTF
CDR3 DNA: TGTGCCAGCAGCTTAAGGGTATCCAACTATGGCTACACCTTC

J gene: TRBJ1-1
V gene: TRBV7-2
clone size: NA
D gene: NA
CDR3 protein: CASSLGVSLNTEAFF
CDR3 DNA: TGTGCCAGCAGCTTAGGTGTCAGCCTGAACACTGAAGCTTTCTTT

J gene: TRBJ2-2
V gene: TRBV19
clone size: NA
D gene: NA
CDR3 protein: CASSIPSANTGELFF
CDR3 DNA: TGTGCCAGTAGTATACCCTCCGCGAACACCGGGGAGCTGTTTTTT

J gene: TRBJ2-2
V gene: TRBV5-1
clone size: once
D gene: TRBD1
CDR3 protein: CASSSRTGEPGELFF
CDR3 DNA: TGCGCCAGCAGCTCCCGGACAGGGGAGCCCGGGGAGCTGTTTTTT

J gene: TRBJ1-2
V gene: TRBV6-6
clone size: NA
D gene: TRBD1
CDR3 protein: CASSYFNRQGETAYTF
CDR3 DNA: TGTGCCAGCAGTTACTTCAACCGCCAGGGGGAGACTGCCTACACCTTC

J gene: TRBJ2-5
V gene: TRBV9
clone size: NA
D gene: TRBD1
CDR3 protein: CASSARGQGWLETQYF
CDR3 DNA: TGTGCCAGCAGCGCCAGAGGACAGGGCTGGCTTGAGACCCAGTACTTC